This entry lists 6 T cell receptor beta chains sequenced from one sample in a study of cytomegalovirus exposure and HLA in healthy donors. A multiplex PCR was run with 60 Vbeta primers and 13 Jbeta primers. Here immunoSEQ multiplex PCR was the method, and the copy in TCRdb shows in-frame clones only, minus some. The sample consists of hundreds of thousands of clones, just under 85% of them appearing once. Sequencing input: PBMCs. These receptor sequences come from a woman between 40 and 50 years old in good health and CMV-seronegative.

This chain joins TRBV5-4 and TRBJ1-1, with a possible D match to TRBD1 (6 bases). The germline V and J ends were trimmed by 2 bases and 1 base, with 12 bases remaining between them. The CDR3 extends over 15 amino acids. The V gene's germline CDR1 is SGHNT and CDR2 YYREEE (reference sequence). Here the CDR3 DNA reads TGTGCCAGCAGCTTAGACTACAGGGAGAACACTGAAGCTTTCTTT. Translated: CASSLDYRENTEAFF.

The chain is built from TRBV6-1 and TRBJ2-1, with 8 bases fitting TRBD1. The CDR3 has 15 residues. The ends lost 5 bases at V and 5 bases at J; junction bases unmatched: 8. CDR1 is MNHNS and CDR2 is SASEGT in the germline V gene. CDR3 nucleotides: TGTGCCAGCAGTCATCGACAGGGGATTAACAATGAGCAGTTCTTC. As protein: CASSHRQGINNEQFF.

This clone appeared a single time. Here the CDR3 reads CASSQIAQEETQYF. The CDR3 DNA reads as TGTGCCAGCAGCCAAATCGCGCAGGAAGAGACCCAGTACTTC. V and J are TRBV14 and TRBJ2-5; D remains unclear. The ends were cut back, 2 bases at V and 3 bases at J, with 10 bases in the middle. This CDR3 contains 14 residues. Germline CDR1 and CDR2: SGHDN and FVKESK.

The chain is built from TRBV4-2 and TRBJ2-3; 8 nucleotides match TRBD2. The CDR3 extends over 14 amino acids. V shed 3 bases, J shed 7 bases, and the junction held 6 bases outside the gene matches. The V gene's germline CDR1 is LGHNA and CDR2 YNFKEQ. This CDR3 is CASSHRGGSYTQYF. Here the CDR3 DNA reads TGTGCCAGCAGCCACCGGGGGGGCAGCTATACGCAGTATTTT.

V usage is TRBV27 and J usage is TRBJ2-7; 12 nucleotides align to TRBD1. V lost 5 bases to trimming and J lost 6 bases; unmatched junction nucleotides: 5. Germline V gene data show CDR1 as MNHEY and CDR2 as SMNVEV (reference sequence). The CDR3 consists of 14 residues. CDR3: CASSPGTGGFEQYF. CDR3 DNA: TGTGCCAGCAGTCCAGGGACAGGGGGCTTCGAGCAGTACTTC.

V gene TRBV5-1 combines with J gene TRBJ1-4, with D perhaps TRBD1 (5 bases). The CDR3 contains 14 residues. The germline gives CDR1 SGHRS, CDR2 YFSETQ. The V gene lost 4 bases and the J gene lost 11 bases, with 18 bases spanning the gap. CDR3 DNA: TGCGCCAGCAGCCTACAGGCGACGGCCGGGAAACTGTTTTTT. It is translated as CASSLQATAGKLFF.